One T cell receptor beta chain is described in this entry. What this receptor recognizes is not known. Base qualities are missing; no much larger clone stands one base away. The immunoSEQ Assay, a bias-controlled multiplex PCR, was used to amplify TCRbeta CDR3 regions from genomic DNA. Under the source paper's analysis protocol: The number of nucleated cells in each sample was estimated from the amplification of reference gene primers within the assay. To quantify the absolute abundance of each unique TCRbeta CDR3 rearrangement, sequence reads were collapsed and filtered. For each sample, productive Simpson clonality was calculated as the square root of Simpson's diversity index over productive rearrangements. The immuneACCESS repertoire file appears here via TCRdb, limited to in-frame rearrangements. These files lack a portion of the clones; in checked studies, under half of the deficit traces to unresolved V genes, and the cause of the others is not known. For V, J and clone size, that table is used; D and trimming come from the DNA. Recorded for this sample are some 150,000 clones; about nine tenths of them occurred a single time. The top ten clones comprise 30% to 45% of the sample.

A second Seattle source provided samples from volunteer blood donors who had recovered from COVID-19. Whole blood was collected in K2EDTA tubes by collaborating institutions according to the institutions' own protocols. Collaborator samples were shipped for TCRbeta analysis as frozen whole blood, isolated PBMCs, or DNA extracted from either sample type. This record belongs to a study of blood T cell repertoires in COVID-19 (dated by TCRdb to about 2020). About the study as a whole: Collaborator samples came from the United States, Italy and Spain and covered acute and convalescent phases of COVID-19. Where available, HLA class I and class II types were obtained from metadata supplied by the sample provider rather than from assay-based typing. The repertoires were made available in a free public database intended to serve as a resource for research on the immune response to SARS-CoV-2. The material from the prospective study consisted of cDNA or gDNA derived from T cells, B-cell-depleted T cells, or PBMCs. Nearly every sample came with metadata listing a de-identified subject ID, COVID-19 status, age in years and sex. Samples came from the ongoing ImmuneRACE study (first 160 participants) plus 1,254 subjects from 6 global collaborators. The dataset comprised deeply sampled blood TCRbeta repertoires from subjects exposed to, actively infected with, or recovered from COVID-19.

Overall study results and their limits: The amount of clinical and demographic metadata varied by source and participant and was provided uncurated.

The sample taken for sequencing was peripheral blood. The source of this sequence is a man over 45 who had recovered from COVID-19.

The CDR3 reads as follows: CASSQGTGYSGNTIYF. The DNA is as follows: TGCGCCAGCAGCCAAGGTACAGGGTACTCTGGAAACACCATATATTTT. The sequence links TRBV4-3 to TRBJ1-3, with a weak D call of TRBD1 (6 bases match). The CDR3 covers 16 residues, taking in both the cysteine and the phenylalanine. Only the CDR3 region is kept as DNA, spanning 48 bases read in frame from base 1. CDR1 and CDR2 (LGHNA, YSLEER) derive from the germline V gene. Cut back by 1 base and 0 bases, the V and J ends lie 10 bases apart.